The 5 T cell receptor beta chains below were found in one sample sequenced in a study of human T cells and chemical hapten exposure (dated by TCRdb to 2020 to 2022). The library came from RACE. Sequencer: NextSeq 500. The public reads were quality trimmed at Q25 with fastp and then assembled into clones with MiXCR by TCRdb, keeping productive beta chains. Each entry merges the rows of one CDR3 protein and shows their most common DNA and genes. The sample table lists 240,000 or so distinct CDR3 sequences, 7% to 10% of them with a count of one. 2.3% of the sample is held by the ten biggest clonotypes. The sample's time point label, in plain terms: pre-sensitization, week 0. The treatment or condition label of this sample denotes: therapeutic diphenylcyclopropenone sensitization with weekly scalp DPC. The specimen comprised whole blood, sampled in connection with sensitization to the hapten diphenylcyclopropenone (DPC). Receptors were obtained from a woman between 40 and 55 years old with alopecia areata. Some clones in this sample may be carry-over from other donors' samples.

This clonotype has ten or more counts. The chain is built from TRBV5-6 and TRBJ2-6; D gene unclear. Germline V gene sequence: CDR1 SGHDT, CDR2 YYEEEE. This CDR3 is 15 amino acids long. Trimming took 4 bases from V and 0 from J, leaving 8 bases between them. The CDR3 nucleotides read TGTGCCAGCAGCCCGAGGAGCTCTGGGGCCAACGTCCTGACTTTC. Its translation is CASSPRSSGANVLTF. Combining the CDR3 with reference TRBV5-6 and TRBJ2-6 gives the whole variable domain DAGVTQSPTHLIKTRGQQVTLRCSPKSGHDTVSWYQQALGQGPQFIFQYYEEEERQRGNFPDRFSGHQFPNYSSELNVNALLLGDSALYLCASSPRSSGANVLTFGAGSRLTVL.

V gene TRBV28 combines with J gene TRBJ2-4; D is tentatively TRBD1 or TRBD2 (7 bases each). The V end lost 6 bases, the J end lost 2 bases, and 23 bases lay between the germline ends. CDR1 is MDHEN, CDR2 SYDVKM, per germline. This CDR3 has 18 residues. Here the CDR3 reads CASSLRDRLRGPKNIQYF. The DNA of the CDR3 is TGTGCCAGCAGCCTCCGGGACAGATTGCGGGGGCCCAAAAACATTCAGTACTTC.

There are a few counts of this clonotype. This rearrangement joins TRBV4-1 to TRBJ2-7; D is undetermined. V gave up 1 base and J gave up 4 bases, with 17 bases separating them. CDR1 is MGHRA and CDR2 is YSYEKL in the germline V gene. This CDR3 has 16 amino acids. The CDR3 loop is CASSQASVLPGYEQYF. In nucleotides, the CDR3 is TGCGCCAGCAGCCAAGCCTCGGTCCTCCCCGGATACGAGCAGTACTTC.

In this sample, this clonotype turned up a few times. The gene calls are TRBV7-2 and TRBJ1-1, with TRBD1 matching 9 bases. V lost 5 bases to trimming and J lost 1 base; unmatched junction nucleotides: 8. The V gene's germline CDR1 is SGHTA and CDR2 FQGNSA. This CDR3 contains 16 residues. Written as DNA, the CDR3 is TGTGCCAGCAGCATCCTCGGACAGGGGAAGAACACTGAAGCTTTCTTT. This encodes CASSILGQGKNTEAFF.

The chain joins TRBV7-9 to TRBJ2-7; a weak D match, TRBD1 (5 bases). V lost 3 bases, J lost 6 bases, and 21 bases lay in between. This CDR3 is 16 amino acids long. Germline V lookup: CDR1 SEHNR, CDR2 FQNEAQ (reference sequence). The chain's CDR3 is CASSLRTRGTQGEQYF. In DNA form, the CDR3 reads TGTGCCAGCAGCTTGCGGACCCGCGGTACCCAGGGCGAGCAGTACTTC.